One and the same sample provided the 19 T cell receptor beta chains below, sequenced in a study of T-cell reconstitution after alpha-beta-depleted transplantation in children. TCRbeta library preparation incorporated unique molecular identifiers. TCRdb redid the calling of the PCR reads with MiXCR, one entry per CDR3 protein. The table includes 600,000 to 700,000 distinct CDR3 sequences, roughly 15% detected once. The source material was PBMCs from the stem cell graft donor, sampled from the stem cell graft. These receptors all come from a human donor who donated a stem cell graft to a child with acute myeloid leukemia.

A note on this clonotype: With a much larger clone just one base away, this may be a read error. This chain links TRBV20-1 with TRBJ2-4; tentatively, D is TRBD2 (6 bases). The CDR3 length is 14 residues. The germline CDR1 and CDR2 sequences are DFQATT and SNEGSKA (reference sequence). V was shortened by 0 bases and J by 8 bases, with 14 bases between the two germline ends. CDR3 protein: CSARDPDTGDIQYF. The DNA of the CDR3 is TGCAGTGCTAGAGACCCGGACACGGGAGACATTCAGTACTTC.

The V and J genes are TRBV5-1 and TRBJ1-6; D gene ambiguous. V was clipped by 4 bases and J by 7 bases, with 15 bases between them. The CDR3 covers 15 residues. Germline V CDR1 and CDR2: SGHRS, YFSETQ. CDR3 region: CASSDRSPGNSPLHF. Written as DNA, the CDR3 is TGCGCCAGCAGCGACCGATCCCCTGGGAATTCACCCCTCCACTTT.

There are many counts of this clonotype. The J gene is TRBJ2-1, the V gene TRBV20-1, with 7 bases fitting TRBD2. The CDR3 extends over 16 amino acids. Germline V gene lookup returns CDR1 DFQATT and CDR2 SNEGSKA (reference sequence). CDR3 in DNA: TGCAGAACAGATCGCGGGGGTCTCCCGGAAAACAATGAGCAGTTCTTC. Translation: CRTDRGGLPENNEQFF.

The V and J genes are TRBV21-1 and TRBJ2-7; the D call in the table, TRBD1, was not verified against the DNA. TRBV21-1 constitutes a pseudogene. This CDR3 is 16 amino acids long. CDR3 nucleotides: TGTGCCAGCAGCAAAGCTACCAGGGGGAGCTCCTACGAGCAGTACTTC. This gives the protein CASSKATRGSSYEQYF.

This clonotype came up many times. A junction end diverges from the germline sequence, so it may reflect a read error. This chain uses TRBV6-5 with TRBJ2-1; D gene uncertain. Per germline, CDR1 MNHEY and CDR2 SVGAGI. CDR3 length: 13 amino acids. The CDR3 DNA is TGCGTAACAATAGGCACAGCCGACAATGAGCAGTTCTTC. Protein: CVTIGTADNEQFF.

In its sample, this clonotype was seen many times. The gene calls are TRBV7-2 and TRBJ2-1, with TRBD2 matching over 7 bases. CDR1 SGHTA and CDR2 FQGNSA come from the germline V gene. The CDR3 consists of 16 residues. V shed 2 bases, J shed 6 bases, and the junction held 10 bases outside the gene matches. The CDR3 spells CASSLIRLAVGNEQFF. In nucleotides, the CDR3 is TGTGCCAGCAGCTTAATCCGACTAGCAGTTGGCAATGAGCAGTTCTTC.

This clonotype was counted a few times. The rearrangement links TRBV4-2 to TRBJ2-3; 12 bases match TRBD2. J was trimmed by 2 bases and V by 2 bases; bases with no gene match: 5. This CDR3 is 17 amino acids long. From germline, CDR1 is LGHNA and CDR2 YNFKEQ. The DNA of the CDR3 is TGTGCCAGCAGCCAATTCCTAGCGGGGGGGCTCACAGATACGCAGTATTTT. Residues: CASSQFLAGGLTDTQYF.

This clonotype was seen a few times. This sequence joins TRBV5-1 and TRBJ2-4; D may match TRBD1 or TRBD2 (5 bases each). Per germline, CDR1 SGHRS and CDR2 YFSETQ. The CDR3 is 14 amino acids. V was pared by 3 bases and J by 5 bases, with 12 bases between. CDR3 amino acids: CASSWAVGENIQYF. The CDR3, as DNA: TGCGCCAGCAGCTGGGCAGTGGGGGAAAACATTCAGTACTTC.

This clonotype was counted a few times. The genes are TRBV7-2 and TRBJ2-3; D uncertain. V gave up 3 bases and J gave up 2 bases, with 9 bases separating them. This CDR3 has 14 residues. The germline V gene encodes CDR1 SGHTA and CDR2 FQGNSA. The CDR3 DNA reads as TGTGCCAGCAGCTTGTTGGGTCCCACAGATACGCAGTATTTT. It codes for CASSLLGPTDTQYF.

The J gene is TRBJ1-1, the V gene TRBV29-1; tentatively, D is TRBD1 (6 bases). This CDR3 is 16 amino acids long. The germline gives CDR1 SQVTM, CDR2 ANQGSEA. V was shortened by 4 bases and J by 1 base, with 19 bases between the two germline ends. The CDR3 sequence: CSVGGRGSGRNTEAFF. The CDR3 nucleotides read TGCAGCGTTGGGGGGAGGGGGTCGGGCCGGAACACTGAAGCTTTCTTT.

Ten or more counts support this clonotype. The chain carries TRBV12-3 or TRBV12-4 and TRBJ2-7, with D uncertain. V was pared by 2 bases and J by 3 bases, with 8 bases between. The CDR3 loop spans 13 amino acids. The CDR3 protein is CASSLIQDYEQYF. CDR3 in DNA: TGTGCCAGCAGTTTAATTCAGGACTACGAGCAGTACTTC.

This chain uses TRBV12-3 or TRBV12-4 with TRBJ2-2; D is possibly TRBD1 (6 bases). The V end was cut by 3 bases, the J end by 5 bases, with 13 bases between. CDR3 size: 15 residues. CDR3 coding DNA: TGTGCCAGCAGTTTCTCAATCGGACAGACCGGGGAGCTGTTTTTT. Its translation is CASSFSIGQTGELFF.

In this sample, this clonotype turned up a few times. The J gene is TRBJ1-1, the V gene TRBV24-1; D is ambiguous. This CDR3 is built from 11 residues. Germline V gene sequence: CDR1 KGHDR, CDR2 SFDVKD. Trimming removed 0 bases from V and 11 bases from J, with 6 bases in between. This CDR3 is CATSDLRTAFF. DNA for the CDR3: TGTGCCACCAGTGATTTGCGGACGGCTTTCTTT.

This clonotype showed up many times. The V gene is TRBV29-1, the J gene TRBJ1-1; D remains ambiguous. This CDR3 comprises 15 residues. Germline CDR1 reads SQVTM; CDR2 reads ANQGSEA. Trimming shortened V by 0 bases and J by 1 base, and 12 bases separated the two germline ends. As DNA, the CDR3 is TGCAGCGTTGAAGAGGAGGTAATACCGAACACTGAAGCTTTCTTT. This sequence encodes CSVEEEVIPNTEAFF.

V usage is TRBV5-1 and J usage is TRBJ2-3; 7 bases align to TRBD1. The CDR3 length is 17 residues. Germline assignment: CDR1 SGHRS and CDR2 YFSETQ. Unmatched junction bases numbered 15, after V lost 5 bases and J lost 3 bases. Here the CDR3 reads CASRGASRDSGTDTQYF. The DNA for the CDR3 is TGCGCCAGCAGAGGGGCTTCCCGGGACAGTGGGACAGATACGCAGTATTTT. The full variable domain, rest sourced from reference TRBV5-1 and TRBJ2-3, is KAGVTQTPRYLIKTRGQQVTLSCSPISGHRSVSWYQQTPGQGLQFLFEYFSETQRNKGNFPGRFSGRQFSNSRSEMNVSTLELGDSALYLCASRGASRDSGTDTQYFGPGTRLTVL.

This clonotype was detected only a few times. V gene TRBV5-1 combines with J gene TRBJ2-1; 8 nucleotides match TRBD1. The CDR3 is 15 residues long. Germline CDR1 reads SGHRS; CDR2 reads YFSETQ. The V segment lost 0 bases and the J segment 5 bases; nucleotides outside the gene matches: 4. The CDR3 here is CASSLGGTGHNEQFF. The CDR3 DNA is TGCGCCAGCAGCTTGGGGGGGACAGGACACAATGAGCAGTTCTTC.

This clonotype was counted a few times. This chain connects TRBV15 to TRBJ2-7, with 8 positions matching TRBD1. CDR3 length: 16 residues. The germline V gene encodes CDR1 LNHNV and CDR2 YYDKDF (reference sequence). J was trimmed by 2 bases and V by 2 bases; bases with no gene match: 8. The CDR3 sequence: CATSRSPTGATYEQYF. The CDR3 nucleotides read TGTGCCACCAGCAGATCCCCGACAGGGGCGACCTACGAGCAGTACTTC.

This clonotype was picked up many times. CDR3 sequence reads: CSAMRAGGSTDTQYF. Here the CDR3 DNA reads TGCAGTGCTATGAGAGCGGGGGGTAGCACAGATACGCAGTATTTT. This rearrangement joins TRBV20-1 to TRBJ2-3, with 9 nucleotides matching TRBD2. The length of the CDR3 is 15 residues. Unmatched junction bases numbered 5, after V lost 4 bases and J lost 0 bases. Germline V gene data show CDR1 as DFQATT and CDR2 as SNEGSKA (reference sequence).

This clonotype occurred many times. J is TRBJ2-7 and V is TRBV12-3 or TRBV12-4, with 9 nucleotides matching TRBD1. V gave up 3 bases and J gave up 2 bases; unmatched junction bases: 2. The CDR3 is made up of 14 amino acids. This CDR3 is CASSFGQGPYEQYV. DNA of the CDR3: TGTGCCAGCAGTTTTGGACAGGGGCCCTACGAGCAGTACGTC.